Shown below are 32 T cell receptor beta chains from a single sample sequenced in a study of CD8+CD57+ T cells in acquired aplastic anemia. TCR beta VDJ and CDR3 profiling used genomic DNA as template. TCRdb reprocessed the reads via MiXCR and lists one record per CDR3 protein. The sample contains over 100,000 distinct CDR3 sequences, 35% to 50% of which appear only once. Sequencing was carried out using sorted CD4+, CD8+, or CD8+CD57+ T cells (not recorded which) from PBMCs. These TCRs come from a human donor in good health, serving as a control.

In DNA, the CDR3 is TGTGCCAGCAGGTCCAGGGGAGGAGAGACCCAGTACTTC. Translating gives CASRSRGGETQYF. The V call is TRBV6-1, the J call TRBJ2-5; D could derive from TRBD1 or TRBD2 (6 bases each). Trimming left V 6 bases short and J 4 bases short, with 12 bases between. Germline CDR1 and CDR2: MNHNS and SASEGT. The CDR3 is 13 amino acids.

This clonotype was recorded only once. The chain employs TRBV19 and TRBJ1-1, with 7 positions matching TRBD1. V was clipped by 6 bases and J by 4 bases; unmatched bases: 11. Germline V gives CDR1 LNHDA, CDR2 SQIVND (reference sequence). The CDR3 has 15 amino acids. DNA of the CDR3: TGTGCCAGTAGGCGGTTGACAGGGAACCCCACTGAAGCTTTCTTT. Translating it yields CASRRLTGNPTEAFF. The whole variable domain, remainder taken from reference TRBV19 and TRBJ1-1, is DGGITQSPKYLFRKEGQNVTLSCEQNLNHDAMYWYRQDPGQGLRLIYYSQIVNDFQKGDIAEGYSVSREKKESFPLTVTSAQKNPTAFYLCASRRLTGNPTEAFFGQGTRLTVV.

The rearrangement uses TRBV7-8 and TRBJ2-7; the D gene is possibly TRBD2 (5 bases). Germline lookup yields CDR1 SGHVS and CDR2 FQNEAQ. The CDR3 covers 14 residues. Deletions cut 3 bases from V and 0 bases from J, with 9 bases between. CDR3 amino acids: CASSFSGNSYEQYF. CDR3 DNA sequence: TGTGCCAGCAGCTTCTCGGGGAACTCCTACGAGCAGTACTTC.

The genes are TRBV7-8 and TRBJ2-7, with 8 bases aligning to TRBD2. Germline V CDR1 and CDR2: SGHVS, FQNEAQ. CDR3 length: 16 amino acids. Losses at the gene ends were 5 bases for V and 4 bases for J; bases not matched to a gene: 13. DNA for the CDR3: TGTGCCAGCAGCGCCCGAACTAGCGGCGATACTTACGAGCAGTACTTC. It codes for CASSARTSGDTYEQYF.

The table lists this clonotype with many counts. V usage is TRBV15 and J usage is TRBJ2-1, with TRBD2 matching over 10 bases. The CDR3 is 17 amino acids. Germline CDR1 and CDR2: LNHNV and YYDKDF (reference sequence). Trimming took 1 base from V and 8 from J; bases not matched to a gene: 11. CDR3 region: CATSRVGSGGLLYEQFF. As DNA, the CDR3 is TGTGCCACCAGCAGAGTTGGTAGCGGGGGGTTACTGTATGAGCAGTTCTTC. The full variable domain, rest sourced from reference TRBV15 and TRBJ2-1, is DAMVIQNPRYQVTQFGKPVTLSCSQTLNHNVMYWYQQKSSQAPKLLFHYYDKDFNNEADTPDNFQSRRPNTSFCFLDIRSPGLGDTAMYLCATSRVGSGGLLYEQFFGPGTRLTVL.

The chain links TRBV5-8 to TRBJ2-5; D is possibly TRBD2 (6 bases). Trimming took 4 bases from V and 7 from J, leaving 14 bases between them. The CDR3 sequence is 13 residues long. CDR1 is SGHTS, CDR2 YDEGEE, per germline. The CDR3 nucleotides are TGTGCCAGCAGCCTGGGCAGGCGGGGGACCCAGTACTTC. Its protein product is CASSLGRRGTQYF.

V and J are TRBV7-8 and TRBJ2-3, with D possibly called TRBD1 or TRBD2 (6 bases each). In germline, CDR1 is SGHVS, CDR2 FQNEAQ. The CDR3 totals 15 residues. Trimming took 2 bases from V and 4 from J, leaving 13 bases between them. CDR3 bases: TGTGCCAGCAGCTTAACCGGGGGCGTCGCAGATACGCAGTATTTT. Translated, it gives CASSLTGGVADTQYF.

A word on this clonotype: A read error may explain this, as a much larger clone is one base away. It is likely a read error, because the conserved phenylalanine at the end of the CDR3 is missing. This rearrangement joins TRBV6-1 to TRBJ1-4, with D hard to call. Germline V CDR1 and CDR2: MNHNS, SASEGT. This CDR3 contains 12 residues. Trimming pared 6 bases from V and 6 bases from J, leaving 8 bases between. In DNA form, the CDR3 reads TGTGCCAGCAGGGCCGGAGATGAAAAACTGTTTTCT. Translating gives CASRAGDEKLFS.

In this sample, this clonotype turned up many times. The CDR3 DNA reads as TGTGCCAGCAGTTTAACCAGAGGGGGCACTGAAGCTTTCTTT. Translating it yields CASSLTRGGTEAFF. The chain combines TRBV12-3 or TRBV12-4 with TRBJ1-1; perhaps TRBD1 as D (6 bases). The CDR3 consists of 14 residues. Trimming took 2 bases from V and 4 from J, leaving 11 bases between them.

This clonotype was observed at least ten times. The chain joins TRBV12-3 or TRBV12-4 to TRBJ1-2; D gene unclear. Trimming took off 8 bases at V and 3 bases at J, with 10 bases between the two ends. The CDR3 extends over 12 amino acids. The CDR3 nucleotides are TGTGCCAGCTTTCTACAGTACTATGGCTACACCTTC. Amino acids: CASFLQYYGYTF.

The CDR3 sequence is CASSDPGGTDTQYF. CDR3 nucleotides: TGTGCCAGCAGTGATCCGGGAGGCACAGATACGCAGTATTTT. This chain joins TRBV25-1 and TRBJ2-3, with D possibly being TRBD2 (6 bases). Germline values: CDR1 MGHDK, CDR2 SYGVNS. Trimming left V 3 bases short and J 1 base short, with 8 bases between. The CDR3 totals 14 residues.

This clonotype was seen a handful of times. One end of the junction is discordant with germline, which a read error may explain. J is TRBJ2-2 and V is TRBV11-2, with 9 bases aligning to TRBD2. In germline, CDR1 is SGHAT, CDR2 FQNNGV. CDR3 length equals 18 residues. The CDR3 region has the DNA TGTGCCAGCAGCTTACTTCCGGGACTAGCAACGAACACCGGGGAGCTGTCTTTT. Its translation is CASSLLPGLATNTGELSF.

The chain is built from TRBV6-2 or TRBV6-3 and TRBJ2-2; no clear D. Per the germline V gene, CDR1 is MNHEY and CDR2 is SVGEGT. There are 14 residues in the CDR3. Deletions cut 1 base from V and 0 bases from J, with 3 bases between. Written as DNA, the CDR3 is TGTGCCAGCAGTTACTGGGCGAACACCGGGGAGCTGTTTTTT. Translated, it gives CASSYWANTGELFF.

This clonotype has a handful of counts. The chain joins TRBV3-1 to TRBJ2-2; D unresolved. From germline, CDR1 is LGHDT and CDR2 YNNKEL (reference sequence). CDR3 size: 15 residues. The V and J ends lost 4 bases and 0 bases respectively, with 9 bases between them. The DNA of the CDR3 is TGTGCCAGCAGCCCCAGACTGGCGAACACCGGGGAGCTGTTTTTT. Encoded protein: CASSPRLANTGELFF.

Many counts were recorded for this clonotype. V gene TRBV5-4 combines with J gene TRBJ2-3; 13 nucleotides agree with TRBD2. V was clipped by 2 bases and J by 0 bases; unmatched bases: 0. Germline loops: CDR1 SGHNT, CDR2 YYREEE (reference sequence). There are 16 residues in the CDR3. The CDR3 bases are TGTGCCAGCAGCTTACTAGCGGGGGGGAGCACAGATACGCAGTATTTT. Translation gives CASSLLAGGSTDTQYF. Based on the CDR3 plus reference TRBV5-4 and TRBJ2-3, the full variable domain is ETGVTQSPTHLIKTRGQQVTLRCSSQSGHNTVSWYQQALGQGPQFIFQYYREEENGRGNFPPRFSGLQFPNYSSELNVNALELDDSALYLCASSLLAGGSTDTQYFGPGTRLTVL.

In this sample, this clonotype turned up many times. The CDR3 DNA reads TGTGCCAGCAGTGATGGGGGGATCCATGAGCAGTTCTTC. Its translation is CASSDGGIHEQFF. The J gene is TRBJ2-1, the V gene TRBV2; D may be TRBD2 (6 bases). The germline V and J ends were trimmed by 3 bases and 8 bases, with 11 bases remaining between them. The CDR3 has 13 residues. The V gene's germline CDR1 is SNHLY and CDR2 FYNNEI.

This clonotype has a handful of counts. The chain combines TRBV2 with TRBJ2-7; D may be TRBD1 (6 bases). V was clipped by 5 bases and J by 2 bases, with 16 bases between them. The CDR3 length is 15 residues. Germline CDR1 and CDR2: SNHLY and FYNNEI. The CDR3 spells CASSLATGHTYEQYF. DNA of the CDR3: TGTGCCAGCAGTTTAGCGACGGGACATACCTACGAGCAGTACTTC.

The V and J genes are TRBV7-6 and TRBJ2-7; 7 bases map to TRBD1. Germline V gene data show CDR1 as SGHVS and CDR2 as FNYEAQ. The ends lost 1 base at V and 1 base at J; junction bases unmatched: 4. This CDR3 is 15 amino acids long. CDR3 region: CASSLGDRGSYEQYF. The CDR3 nucleotides read TGTGCCAGCAGCTTAGGGGACAGAGGTTCCTACGAGCAGTACTTC.

V usage is TRBV10-3 and J usage is TRBJ1-6; 9 nucleotides agree with TRBD1. The V gene end was trimmed by 8 bases and the J gene end by 7 bases; junction bases not matched to a gene: 9. CDR1 is ENHRY and CDR2 is SYGVKD in the germline V gene. The CDR3 contains 15 residues. Written as DNA, the CDR3 is TGTGCCATCGATCTAGGGACAGGGAAGAATTCACCCCTCCACTTT. It translates to CAIDLGTGKNSPLHF.

This clonotype was seen only a few times. The genes are TRBV24-1 and TRBJ2-7, with TRBD2 matching over 9 bases. CDR1 and CDR2 (germline): KGHDR, SFDVKD. V was pared by 4 bases and J by 4 bases, with 1 base of the junction left unmatched. The CDR3 contains 13 residues. CDR3 region: CATSDSGGYEQYF. CDR3 nucleotides: TGTGCCACCAGTGACAGCGGGGGGTACGAGCAGTACTTC.

This clonotype was recorded at least ten times. This chain links TRBV6-1 with TRBJ1-5; 7 bases fit TRBD1. Germline CDR1 is MNHNS and CDR2 is SASEGT. This CDR3 is 16 amino acids long. V lost 2 bases and J lost 7; bases outside the gene matches: 11. CDR3 loop: CASSEKGRGLGQPQHF. DNA of the CDR3: TGTGCCAGCAGTGAAAAGGGTAGGGGGCTAGGACAGCCCCAGCATTTT.

This clonotype appeared many times. The V gene is TRBV6-1, the J gene TRBJ1-2; D possibly corresponds to TRBD1 (5 bases). The germline gives CDR1 MNHNS, CDR2 SASEGT. V lost 6 bases to trimming and J lost 4 bases, with 15 bases between them. The CDR3 spans 14 residues. CDR3: CASSLDQGLYGYTF. In DNA form, the CDR3 reads TGTGCCAGCAGCCTCGACCAGGGTCTCTATGGCTACACCTTC.

In its sample, this clonotype was seen many times. The chain links TRBV24-1 to TRBJ2-5; D is possibly TRBD1 (6 bases). Per germline, CDR1 KGHDR and CDR2 SFDVKD. V lost 3 bases to trimming and J lost 4 bases, with 14 bases between them. CDR3 length equals 15 residues. The CDR3 sequence is CATSDPRQVRETQYF. As DNA, the CDR3 is TGTGCCACCAGTGATCCAAGACAGGTCCGAGAGACCCAGTACTTC.

The chain joins TRBV10-3 to TRBJ1-2; D is uncertain. Trimming removed 10 bases from V and 5 bases from J, with 8 bases in between. Germline CDR1 reads ENHRY; CDR2 reads SYGVKD. The CDR3 extends over 10 amino acids. In nucleotides, the CDR3 is TGTGCCACTAGAGATTATGGCTACACCTTC. Its translation: CATRDYGYTF.

The CDR3 DNA sequence: TGTGCCAGCAGTTTCGGGCTTTACAATGAGCAGTTCTTC. This gives the protein CASSFGLYNEQFF. The V call is TRBV27, the J call TRBJ2-1; D not resolved. CDR1 is MNHEY and CDR2 is SMNVEV in the germline V gene (reference sequence). This CDR3 has 13 amino acids. V was shortened by 3 bases and J by 4 bases, with 7 bases between the two germline ends.

There are many counts of this clonotype. The V call is TRBV12-3 or TRBV12-4, the J call TRBJ1-5; D remains unclear. Deletions cut 5 bases from V and 4 bases from J, with 15 bases between. This CDR3 is 15 amino acids long. The CDR3 protein is CASSSSGGSNQPQHF. In nucleotides, the CDR3 is TGTGCCAGCAGTAGCTCGGGAGGCTCGAATCAGCCCCAGCATTTT.

This clonotype was seen a few times. Given a much more abundant clone one base away, this may be a read error. The chain combines TRBV9 with TRBJ2-3, with D perhaps TRBD1 or TRBD2 (5 bases each). There are 15 residues in the CDR3. V lost 4 bases, J lost 1 base, and 13 bases lay in between. From germline, CDR1 is SGDLS and CDR2 YYNGEE. CDR3 DNA sequence: TGTGCCAGCAGCACCCTAAGGGGAGGCACAGATACGCAGTATTTT. Its translation: CASSTLRGGTDTQYF. The variable domain in full, completed from reference TRBV9 and TRBJ2-3, reads DSGVTQTPKHLITATGQRVTLRCSPRSGDLSVYWYQQSLDQGLQFLIQYYNGEERAKGNILERFSAQQFPDLHSELNLSSLELGDSALYFCASSTLRGGTDTQYFGPGTRLTVL.

This clonotype was seen at least ten times. The chain combines TRBV5-4 with TRBJ1-2; D unclear. The CDR3 covers 13 residues. V shed 4 bases and J shed 8 bases, with 15 bases lying between them. Germline-derived CDR1 and CDR2 are SGHNT and YYREEE (reference sequence). CDR3 coding DNA: TGTGCCAGCAGCCCCGGGGATATGAAAGGCTACACCTTC. The encoded protein is CASSPGDMKGYTF.

The CDR3 sequence: CASRGLAGAYNEQFF. The CDR3 nucleotides are TGTGCCAGCAGGGGGCTAGCGGGGGCTTACAATGAGCAGTTCTTC. V gene TRBV2 combines with J gene TRBJ2-1; 10 bases map to TRBD2. V lost 6 bases and J lost 4; bases outside the gene matches: 6. The CDR3 totals 15 residues. CDR1 is SNHLY and CDR2 is FYNNEI in the germline V gene.

In this sample, this clonotype turned up once. The junction does not match germline at one end; this may be a read error. This chain connects TRBV6-5 to TRBJ2-6; weak D call: TRBD2 (6 bases). CDR1 MNHEY and CDR2 SVGAGI come from the germline V gene. The CDR3 runs 15 residues. The CDR3 DNA follows: TGTGCCAGCAGTTGGGACTCCTCTGGGGCCAGCGTCCTGACTTTC. It translates to CASSWDSSGASVLTF.

V and J are TRBV2 and TRBJ2-7; 11 bases fit TRBD2. CDR1 and CDR2 from the germline V gene are SNHLY and FYNNEI. The CDR3 is made up of 14 amino acids. Trimming took 5 bases from V and 3 from J; bases not matched to a gene: 3. The CDR3 DNA follows: TGTGCCAGCAGTTACGGGACTAGCGGCTACGAGCAGTACTTC. It is translated as CASSYGTSGYEQYF.

This clonotype showed up many times. The rearrangement links TRBV29-1 to TRBJ1-1, with no clear D. Germline-derived CDR1 and CDR2 are SQVTM and ANQGSEA. The CDR3 has 14 residues. The V end lost 4 bases, the J end lost 4 bases, and 16 bases lay between the germline ends. The CDR3 DNA reads TGCAGCGTTGTAGAAGGAGGAAGAGGCACTGAAGCTTTCTTT. Translation: CSVVEGGRGTEAFF.